The clone carrying this T cell receptor (beta chain) is labeled medium-sized (0.01 to 0.1%). As yet, its antigen is unknown. Artificial thymic organoids aggregated human hematopoietic stem and progenitor cells with human DLL1-expressing MS5 murine stromal cells. FACS-sorted CD34+CD3- hematopoietic stem and progenitor cells, with residual T cells removed, seeded the organoids. Germline V lookup: CDR1 LGHNA, CDR2 YSLEER. V lost 5 bases and J lost 1; bases outside the gene matches: 3. The CDR3 sequence is 14 residues long. The sample comes from a study of T cells generated in artificial thymic organoids. TCRalpha and TCRbeta libraries were amplified separately by semi-nested PCR with TRAC or TRBC reverse primers. TCRdb re-called the 5' RACE reads with MiXCR, one entry per CDR3 protein. The sample gives some 5,100 distinct CDR3 sequences, around 25% of which show up once; 2.5% to 3.5% is in the top ten.

V gene TRBV4-3 combines with J gene TRBJ2-3; 7 bases fit TRBD1. The sample comprised naive CD8+ T cells grown in artificial thymic organoids from cord blood stem and progenitor cells. Subset here: CD3+TCRalphabeta+CD8SP T cells; for blood, CD45RO-CCR7+ naive CD8+ T cells. This TCR came from a human donor who gave cord blood stem cells for thymic organoid culture, a cardiac surgery patient who gave postnatal thymus, or a blood donor (not recorded which). CDR3: CASSKGARTDTQYF. Here the CDR3 DNA reads TGCGCCAGCAGCAAGGGGGCGCGCACAGATACGCAGTATTTT.